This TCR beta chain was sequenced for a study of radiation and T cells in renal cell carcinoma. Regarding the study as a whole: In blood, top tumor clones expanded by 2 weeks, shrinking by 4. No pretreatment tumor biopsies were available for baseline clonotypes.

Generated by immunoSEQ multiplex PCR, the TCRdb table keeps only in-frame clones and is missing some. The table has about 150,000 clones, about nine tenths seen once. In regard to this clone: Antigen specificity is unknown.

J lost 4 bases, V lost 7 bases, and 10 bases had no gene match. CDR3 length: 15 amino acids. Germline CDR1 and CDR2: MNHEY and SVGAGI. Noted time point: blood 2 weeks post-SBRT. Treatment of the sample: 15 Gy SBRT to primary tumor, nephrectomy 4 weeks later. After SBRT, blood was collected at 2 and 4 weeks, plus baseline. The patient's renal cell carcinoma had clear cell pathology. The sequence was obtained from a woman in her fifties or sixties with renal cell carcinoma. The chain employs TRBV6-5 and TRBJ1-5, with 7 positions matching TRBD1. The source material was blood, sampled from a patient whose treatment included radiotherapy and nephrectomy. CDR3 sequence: CASTLEGAENQPQHF. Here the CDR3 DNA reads TGTGCCAGCACCCTGGAGGGGGCGGAAAATCAGCCCCAGCATTTT.